The T cell receptor beta chain described here comes from a study of T cell responses to AZD1222 COVID-19 vaccine. Findings and limits, study-wide: Unmutated regions of variants are reportedly targeted by nearly half of spike-specific TCRs. Researchers took repertoire samples only after the peak T cell response had come. Spike was spanned by vaccine-associated CD4 TCRs, with dominance at 160-218 and 743-854. Only a handful of people who got AZD1222 tested seropositive at baseline.

This clone was detected only once. As yet, its antigen is unknown. V lost 4 bases to trimming and J lost 5 bases, with 15 bases between them. Germline lookup yields CDR1 SGHAT and CDR2 FQNNGV. The CDR3 loop spans 14 amino acids. Libraries were prepared by immunoSEQ multiplex PCR; TCRdb keeps only in-frame clonotypes and omits some of them. The profile shows about 140,000 clones, 80% to 95% of them singletons. This TCR was sampled from an adult who received the AZD1222 COVID-19 vaccine. The sample in question was peripheral blood, obtained 28 days after the second AZD1222 dose. The chain links TRBV11-2 to TRBJ2-7; D might be TRBD1 (6 bases). The CDR3, as DNA: TGTGCCAGCAGCTCAGAGGCAGGGGTCGACGAGCAGTACTTC. This codes for CASSSEAGVDEQYF.